These 27 T cell receptor beta chains share one sample of origin, sequenced in a study of T cell responses to AZD1222 COVID-19 vaccine. Method: immunoSEQ multiplex PCR; TCRdb's copy keeps in-frame clones and lacks some. The data show roughly 130,000 clones, with roughly 89% seen just once and 7.5% held by the top ten. Sequenced material: peripheral blood, taken 28 days after the second dose of the MenACWY control vaccine. The receptors derive from an adult who received the MenACWY meningococcal vaccine as a control.

This sequence joins TRBV5-5 and TRBJ1-1, with 7 bases lining up with TRBD1. Germline CDR1 is SGHKS and CDR2 is YYEKEE (reference sequence). Germline trimming cut 4 bases from V and 2 bases from J; bases unmatched to any gene: 11. This CDR3 comprises 16 residues. The CDR3 spells CASSLGGGPFNTEAFF. For the CDR3, the DNA is TGTGCCAGCAGCCTGGGAGGGGGCCCTTTTAACACTGAAGCTTTCTTT.

This chain links TRBV12-3 or TRBV12-4 with TRBJ1-5, with no clear D. Trimming pared 6 bases from V and 6 bases from J, leaving 9 bases between. The CDR3 is 12 residues long. CDR3 in DNA: TGTGCCAGCAGGGACGGCACTCAGCCCCAGCATTTT. It codes for CASRDGTQPQHF.

This chain links TRBV19 with TRBJ2-3, with D possibly matching TRBD2 (6 bases). Germline V gene data show CDR1 as LNHDA and CDR2 as SQIVND (reference sequence). CDR3 length: 13 residues. The V end was cut by 5 bases, the J end by 6 bases, with 12 bases between. The CDR3 sequence is CASSANSGDTQYF. The DNA of the CDR3 is TGTGCCAGTAGTGCGAATAGCGGTGATACGCAGTATTTT.

The chain recombines TRBV7-9 with TRBJ2-5, with TRBD1 matching 8 bases. The CDR3 contains 14 residues. V trimming: 6 bases; J trimming: 1 base; junction bases outside the gene matches: 4. Germline V gene lookup returns CDR1 SEHNR and CDR2 FQNEAQ (reference sequence). CDR3 sequence: CASRPTGGQETQYF. The DNA of the CDR3 is TGTGCCAGCAGACCAACAGGGGGCCAAGAGACCCAGTACTTC.

The chain couples TRBV4-3 to TRBJ1-6, with 9 bases that match TRBD1. Trimming cost V 3 bases and J 4 bases; bases outside gene matches: 1. The CDR3 is 15 amino acids. Germline values: CDR1 LGHNA, CDR2 YSLEER. The CDR3 bases are TGCGCCAGCAGCCAGGGACAGGGATATAATTCACCCCTCCACTTT. It is translated as CASSQGQGYNSPLHF.

The chain is built from TRBV28 and TRBJ1-1; D unresolved. The CDR3 is made up of 12 amino acids. V was shortened by 1 base and J by 11 bases, with 11 bases between the two germline ends. Germline V lookup: CDR1 MDHEN, CDR2 SYDVKM. CDR3 DNA: TGTGCCAGCAGTTTATTGTCTGTAGGGGCTTTCTTT. Protein product: CASSLLSVGAFF.

The chain uses TRBV7-8 and TRBJ2-2, with 8 bases lining up with TRBD1. With 0 bases clipped from V and 7 bases from J, the junction kept 7 bases outside the gene matches. The germline V gene encodes CDR1 SGHVS and CDR2 FQNEAQ. This CDR3 region has 16 residues. The CDR3 DNA reads as TGTGCCAGCAGCTTAGCCGTTCAGGGGGCTGGCGGGGAGCTGTTTTTT. It encodes CASSLAVQGAGGELFF.

The chain has TRBV28 and TRBJ1-6; no definite D call. V was cut by 2 bases and J by 0 bases, with 8 bases left in between. Germline lookup yields CDR1 MDHEN and CDR2 SYDVKM. The length of the CDR3 is 16 residues. CDR3 nucleotide sequence: TGTGCCAGCAGTTTACCACTCCGCTCCTATAATTCACCCCTCCACTTT. Translating gives CASSLPLRSYNSPLHF.

This chain links TRBV4-3 with TRBJ1-4, with TRBD1 as a possible D gene (6 bases). Trimming left V 0 bases short and J 8 bases short, with 19 bases between. The CDR3 sequence is 17 residues long. Looked up from germline, CDR1 is LGHNA and CDR2 is YSLEER. In DNA form, the CDR3 reads TGCGCCAGCAGCCAAGACCGTAACAGGGTCTCTTCCGAAAAACTGTTTTTT. Translating gives CASSQDRNRVSSEKLFF.

V is TRBV24-1 and J is TRBJ2-3; weak D call: TRBD1 (6 bases). This CDR3 has 14 residues. The V gene's germline CDR1 is KGHDR and CDR2 SFDVKD. V lost 6 bases to trimming and J lost 0 bases, with 9 bases between them. The CDR3 is CATSTGSSTDTQYF. The CDR3 DNA is TGTGCCACCAGTACAGGGAGTAGCACAGATACGCAGTATTTT.

The chain recombines TRBV9 with TRBJ2-7, with a tentative D call TRBD2 (6 bases). CDR1 is SGDLS, CDR2 YYNGEE, per germline. The CDR3 is 15 amino acids. Trimming cost V 4 bases and J 0 bases, with 14 bases left between them. In DNA, the CDR3 is TGTGCCAGCAGCCTTGGAGGGACCCACTCCTACGAGCAGTACTTC. Protein sequence: CASSLGGTHSYEQYF.

This chain connects TRBV24-1 to TRBJ2-5, with 7 bases that match TRBD1. The CDR3 sequence is 15 residues long. The germline gives CDR1 KGHDR, CDR2 SFDVKD. V lost 5 bases to trimming and J lost 0 bases; unmatched junction nucleotides: 5. As DNA, the CDR3 is TGTGCCACCAGTGTTGGCAGGGGGTACCAAGAGACCCAGTACTTC. Its translation: CATSVGRGYQETQYF.

The chain employs TRBV3-1 (or the pseudogene TRBV3-2) and TRBJ1-2; maybe TRBD1 (6 bases). V lost 4 bases and J lost 6, with 15 bases in between. This CDR3 comprises 14 residues. Germline V gives CDR1 LGHDT, CDR2 YNNKEL (reference sequence). The CDR3 DNA sequence: TGTGCCAGCAGCCGAGCGGGACAAGGTGATGGCTACACCTTC. It specifies CASSRAGQGDGYTF.

In its sample, this clone was seen once. The gene calls are TRBV19 and TRBJ1-4, with a weak D call TRBD1 (5 bases). CDR3 length equals 15 residues. Germline V gene lookup returns CDR1 LNHDA and CDR2 SQIVND (reference sequence). The V end was cut by 5 bases, the J end by 8 bases, with 18 bases between. CDR3 nucleotide sequence: TGTGCCAGTAGTTCCCCGGGGCCTTTGGAGGAAAAACTGTTTTTT. Translated: CASSSPGPLEEKLFF.

V is TRBV24-1 and J is TRBJ2-1; 8 bases line up with TRBD2. This CDR3 has 14 residues. Germline lookup yields CDR1 KGHDR and CDR2 SFDVKD. V lost 5 bases and J lost 9; bases outside the gene matches: 8. Here the CDR3 DNA reads TGTGCCACCAGTGGCCCAGCGGGGGCGTCTGAGCAGTTCTTC. This gives the protein CATSGPAGASEQFF.

The chain links TRBV10-1 to TRBJ2-7; unclear D gene. The CDR3 runs to 13 residues. V lost 3 bases and J lost 8, with 14 bases in between. Germline V CDR1 and CDR2: WNHNN, SYGVQD (reference sequence). CDR3 region: CASSELTGGKQYF. The CDR3 nucleotides are TGCGCCAGCAGTGAATTGACCGGCGGTAAGCAGTACTTC.

The rearrangement links TRBV13 to TRBJ2-3; 15 nucleotides agree with TRBD2. The V gene end was trimmed by 5 bases and the J gene end by 4 bases; junction bases not matched to a gene: 4. This CDR3 is built from 16 residues. Germline values: CDR1 PRHDT, CDR2 FYEKMQ (reference sequence). The CDR3 nucleotides are TGTGCCAGCAGCCCAGGACTAGCGGGAGGGCCAGATACGCAGTATTTT. This translates into CASSPGLAGGPDTQYF.

This clone was observed once. V usage is TRBV18 and J usage is TRBJ2-2; D unresolved. Germline-derived CDR1 and CDR2 are KGHSH and LQKENI. V was shortened by 4 bases and J by 1 base, with 13 bases between the two germline ends. CDR3 length equals 16 residues. The CDR3, as DNA: TGTGCCAGCTCACAAGGCCAGCTGAAGAACACCGGGGAGCTGTTTTTT. Protein sequence: CASSQGQLKNTGELFF.

The chain joins TRBV18 to TRBJ1-2, with 8 bases that match TRBD1. The ends lost 5 bases at V and 2 bases at J; junction bases unmatched: 7. Germline assignment: CDR1 KGHSH and CDR2 LQKENI. CDR3 length: 15 residues. In DNA form, the CDR3 reads TGTGCCAGCTCAGCCGGACAGGGCCAAAACTATGGCTACACCTTC. Translating it yields CASSAGQGQNYGYTF. The whole variable domain, remainder taken from reference TRBV18 and TRBJ1-2, is NAGVMQNPRHLVRRRGQEARLRCSPMKGHSHVYWYRQLPEEGLKFMVYLQKENIIDESGMPKERFSAEFPKEGPSILRIQQVVRGDSAAYFCASSAGQGQNYGYTFGSGTRLTVV.

This chain joins TRBV6-5 and TRBJ2-7, with 8 bases fitting TRBD1. Germline V gives CDR1 MNHEY, CDR2 SVGAGI. The CDR3 contains 14 residues. V shed 5 bases, J shed 2 bases, and the junction held 5 bases outside the gene matches. CDR3 nucleotides: TGTGCCAGCAGTCGGACAGGGTTCCCCTACGAGCAGTACTTC. Encoded protein: CASSRTGFPYEQYF.

The J gene is TRBJ1-5, the V gene TRBV10-2; maybe TRBD1 (6 bases). The germline V and J ends were trimmed by 7 bases and 5 bases, with 15 bases remaining between them. CDR1 is WSHSY, CDR2 SAAADI, per germline. This CDR3 is built from 14 residues. The DNA for the CDR3 is TGCGCCAGCAACGAGGGGGGCGAGCATCAGCCCCAGCATTTT. It specifies CASNEGGEHQPQHF.

On this clone: One end of the junction is discordant with germline, which a read error may explain. The chain links TRBV7-2 to TRBJ2-1, with TRBD2 matching over 9 bases. This CDR3 has 15 amino acids. The V gene's germline CDR1 is SGHTA and CDR2 FQGNSA. In DNA, the CDR3 is TGTGCCAGCAGCTCAGCGGGAGGCTCCTACACTGAGCAGTTCTTC. This translates into CASSSAGGSYTEQFF.

This chain joins TRBV19 and TRBJ1-2, with D tentatively TRBD1 (5 bases). The germline V gene has CDR1 LNHDA and CDR2 SQIVND (reference sequence). Trimming removed 7 bases at V and 4 bases at J, with 19 bases between. The CDR3 is 15 amino acids. The CDR3 DNA sequence: TGTGCCAGTACCCCAACAGGAGGGGACCTCTATGGCTACACCTTC. Amino acid sequence: CASTPTGGDLYGYTF.

The CDR3 is CASRSGQETQYF. Here the CDR3 DNA reads TGTGCCAGCAGATCGGGCCAAGAGACCCAGTACTTC. The rearrangement joins TRBV7-6 to TRBJ2-5, with D uncertain. CDR3 length: 12 residues. V lost 6 bases to trimming and J lost 1 base, with 6 bases between them. Germline CDR1 is SGHVS and CDR2 is FNYEAQ.

This clone was found once. The chain couples TRBV5-5 to TRBJ1-2, with D tentatively TRBD1 (6 bases). There are 16 residues in the CDR3. In germline, CDR1 is SGHKS, CDR2 YYEKEE (reference sequence). The ends were cut back, 0 bases at V and 4 bases at J, with 16 bases in the middle. The DNA for the CDR3 is TGTGCCAGCAGCTTGGAGGACACAGGGTCTCCCTATGGCTACACCTTC. Encoded protein: CASSLEDTGSPYGYTF.

J is TRBJ1-5 and V is TRBV9, with D unresolved. Trimming shortened V by 0 bases and J by 4 bases, and 11 bases separated the two germline ends. The CDR3 consists of 15 residues. Germline V gene data show CDR1 as SGDLS and CDR2 as YYNGEE. The CDR3 region has the DNA TGTGCCAGCAGCGTAGGCGTCGGATTGAATCAGCCCCAGCATTTT. Translating gives CASSVGVGLNQPQHF.

The chain links TRBV7-2 to TRBJ1-5, with 9 bases matching TRBD1. There are 16 residues in the CDR3. CDR1 is SGHTA, CDR2 FQGNSA, per germline. V was clipped by 5 bases and J by 6 bases; unmatched bases: 11. The CDR3 sequence: CASSPGQGLVSQPQHF. CDR3 sequence (DNA): TGTGCCAGCAGCCCGGGACAGGGTTTGGTTTCTCAGCCCCAGCATTTT.